This T cell receptor beta chain was sequenced during a study of neurological immune-mediated disorders. Study conclusions and caveats: In HTLV-1-associated myelopathy, TCR clonal expansion was greatest, whereas multiple sclerosis had the least, falling below healthy controls.

TCRdb recomputed calls from the 5' RACE reads with MiXCR, one row per CDR3 protein. Among tens of thousands of distinct CDR3 sequences listed, about 7% were seen once. The germline CDR1 and CDR2 sequences are ENHRY and SYGVKD. The CDR3 length is 13 residues. Trimming took 6 bases from V and 5 from J, leaving 10 bases between them. This clonotype has only a few counts. Its antigen is unknown. The source is a man aged 50-59 years in good health. The rearrangement links TRBV10-3 to TRBJ2-2, with D possibly called TRBD1 or TRBD2 (5 bases each). The sample taken for sequencing was CD4+ T cells from blood. CDR3 coding DNA: TGTGCCATCAGGGGACCCCAAACCGGGGAGCTGTTTTTT. It specifies CAIRGPQTGELFF.